This is a list of T cell receptor beta chains from one sample in a study of blood T cells in healthy people across ages. TCRdb passed the 5' RACE reads through MiXCR, listing each CDR3 protein once. The sample yields approximately 760,000 distinct CDR3 sequences, around a quarter seen once. These same records also appear under a second study, on T cells of mothers and their children.

Sample: blood. These receptors all come from a boy younger than 18 in good health. The CDR3 runs from the conserved cysteine through the conserved F or W. A D gene is named only where the DNA matches it firmly. Not every row has a clone size; where given, it reads once, few, many or a size class.

>.|many|TRBJ1-6|TRBV27
CASSANPYITTELSYNSPLHF
TGTGCCAGCAGTGCCAACCCCTACATCACGACAGAACTCTCCTATAATTCACCCCTCCACTTT
>TRBD2|few|TRBJ2-1|TRBV20-1
CSARENLSPLAGTNNEQFF
TGCAGTGCTAGAGAGAACCTCTCTCCGTTAGCGGGCACAAACAATGAGCAGTTCTTC
>TRBD2|.|TRBJ2-1|TRBV7-9
CASSLGDYRDNEQFF
TGTGCCAGCAGCTTAGGGGACTATCGCGACAATGAGCAGTTCTTC
>.|.|TRBJ2-7|TRBV2
CASKDQGSYEQYF
TGTGCCAGCAAGGATCAGGGATCCTACGAGCAGTACTTC
>TRBD2|.|TRBJ2-1|TRBV2
CASSELAGGTYNEQFF
TGTGCCAGCAGTGAATTGGCGGGGGGAACCTACAATGAGCAGTTCTTC
>TRBD1|few|TRBJ2-7|TRBV4-3
CASSQAGQGNYEQYF
TGCGCCAGCAGCCAAGCCGGACAGGGTAACTACGAGCAGTACTTC
>.|few|TRBJ2-5|TRBV11-3
CASSLVYGGSQTQYF
TGTGCCAGCAGCTTAGTCTACGGGGGAAGCCAGACCCAGTACTTC
>.|.|TRBJ1-6|TRBV27
CASSPTTGVKSPLHF
TGTGCCAGCAGTCCAACGACGGGGGTAAAGTCACCCCTCCACTTT
>TRBD1|few|TRBJ1-2|TRBV29-1
CSVYTTGTYGYTF
TGCAGCGTCTACACGACAGGGACCTATGGCTACACCTTC
>TRBD1|.|TRBJ2-7|TRBV29-1
CSVAPRQGPYEQYF
TGCAGCGTTGCCCCCCGACAGGGACCCTACGAGCAGTACTTC
>.|few|TRBJ2-5|TRBV29-1
CSVEPDETQYF
TGCAGCGTTGAACCAGACGAGACCCAGTACTTC
>TRBD1|.|TRBJ1-5|TRBV5-6
CASSLTGGEGNQPQHF
TGTGCCAGCAGCTTGACAGGGGGCGAGGGCAATCAGCCCCAGCATTTT
>.|.|TRBJ1-2|TRBV12-3/TRBV12-4
CASSFSGSNYGYTF
TGTGCCAGCAGTTTTTCAGGTTCGAACTATGGCTACACCTTC
>.|.|TRBJ1-1|TRBV11-2
CASSLDQGKGNTEAFF
TGTGCCAGCAGCTTAGATCAAGGAAAAGGGAACACTGAAGCTTTCTTT
>.|few|TRBJ2-1|TRBV5-6
CASSLLAGTLYNEQFF
TGTGCCAGCAGCTTACTGGCGGGGACCCTATACAATGAGCAGTTCTTC
>TRBD2|few|TRBJ2-3|TRBV7-8
CASSPVLAGATDTQYF
TGTGCCAGCAGCCCAGTACTAGCGGGAGCCACAGATACGCAGTATTTT
>TRBD2|few|TRBJ2-5|TRBV25-1
CASSGRWASGRGSQETQYF
TGTGCCAGCAGTGGGCGCTGGGCTAGCGGGAGAGGGTCCCAAGAGACCCAGTACTTC
>.|.|TRBJ1-5|TRBV5-6
CASSMGGYSNQPQHF
TGTGCCAGCAGTATGGGGGGATATAGCAATCAGCCCCAGCATTTT
>.|.|TRBJ1-2|TRBV13
CASSPGAAYGYTF
TGTGCCAGCAGCCCAGGGGCAGCCTATGGCTACACCTTC
>TRBD1|.|TRBJ1-1|TRBV20-1
CSARGDRGRGLNTEAFF
TGCAGTGCTAGGGGGGACAGGGGAAGGGGTTTGAACACTGAAGCTTTCTTT